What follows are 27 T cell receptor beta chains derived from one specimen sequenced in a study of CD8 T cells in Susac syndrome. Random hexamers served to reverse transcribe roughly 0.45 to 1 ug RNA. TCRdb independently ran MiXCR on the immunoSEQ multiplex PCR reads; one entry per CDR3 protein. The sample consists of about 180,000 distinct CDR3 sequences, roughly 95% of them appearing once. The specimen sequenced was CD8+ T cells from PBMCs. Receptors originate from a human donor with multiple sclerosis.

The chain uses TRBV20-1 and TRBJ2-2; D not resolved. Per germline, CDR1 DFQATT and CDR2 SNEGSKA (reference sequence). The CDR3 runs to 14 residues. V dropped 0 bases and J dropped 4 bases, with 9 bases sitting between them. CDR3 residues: CSARDRAFTGELFF. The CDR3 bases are TGCAGTGCTAGAGACAGAGCCTTCACCGGGGAGCTGTTTTTT.

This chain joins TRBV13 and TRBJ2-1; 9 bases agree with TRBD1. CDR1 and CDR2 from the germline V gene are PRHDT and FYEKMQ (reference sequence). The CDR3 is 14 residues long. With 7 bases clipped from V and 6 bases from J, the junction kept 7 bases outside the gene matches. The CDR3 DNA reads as TGTGCCAGCATCAGGACAGGGGTCCGCAATGAGCAGTTCTTC. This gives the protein CASIRTGVRNEQFF. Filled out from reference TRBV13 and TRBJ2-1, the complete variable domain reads AAGVIQSPRHLIKEKRETATLKCYPIPRHDTVYWYQQGPGQDPQFLISFYEKMQSDKGSIPDRFSAQQFSDYHSELNMSSLELGDSALYFCASIRTGVRNEQFFGPGTRLTVL.

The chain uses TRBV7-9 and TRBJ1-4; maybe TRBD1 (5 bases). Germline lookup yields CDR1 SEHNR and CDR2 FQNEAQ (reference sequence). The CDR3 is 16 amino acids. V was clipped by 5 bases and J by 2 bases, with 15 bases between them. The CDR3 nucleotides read TGTGCCAGCAGCCCGAGATCCCGGGGGACTAATGAAAAACTGTTTTTT. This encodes CASSPRSRGTNEKLFF.

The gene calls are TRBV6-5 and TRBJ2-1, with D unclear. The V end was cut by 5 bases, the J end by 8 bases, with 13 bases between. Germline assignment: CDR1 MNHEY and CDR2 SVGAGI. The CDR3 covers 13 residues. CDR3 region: CASSIPNSHEQFF. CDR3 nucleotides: TGTGCCAGCAGTATACCCAATAGTCATGAGCAGTTCTTC.

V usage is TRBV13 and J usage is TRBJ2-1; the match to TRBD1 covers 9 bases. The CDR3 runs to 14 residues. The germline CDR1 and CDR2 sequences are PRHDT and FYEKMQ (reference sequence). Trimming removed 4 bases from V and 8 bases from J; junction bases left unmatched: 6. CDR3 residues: CASSSGTGSDEQFF. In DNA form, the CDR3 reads TGTGCCAGCAGCTCCGGGACAGGGTCCGATGAGCAGTTCTTC.

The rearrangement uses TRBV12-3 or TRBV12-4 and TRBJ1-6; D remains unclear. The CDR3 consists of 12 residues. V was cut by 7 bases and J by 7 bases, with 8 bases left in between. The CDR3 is CASTSGNSPLHF. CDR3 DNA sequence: TGTGCCAGCACCTCGGGGAATTCACCCCTCCACTTT.

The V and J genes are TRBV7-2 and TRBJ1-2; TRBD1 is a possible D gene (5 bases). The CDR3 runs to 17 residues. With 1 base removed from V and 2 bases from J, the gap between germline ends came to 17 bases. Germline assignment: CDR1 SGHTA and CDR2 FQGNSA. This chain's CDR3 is CASSLGSQPGRNYGYTF. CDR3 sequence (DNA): TGTGCCAGCAGCTTAGGATCTCAGCCAGGGCGGAACTATGGCTACACCTTC.

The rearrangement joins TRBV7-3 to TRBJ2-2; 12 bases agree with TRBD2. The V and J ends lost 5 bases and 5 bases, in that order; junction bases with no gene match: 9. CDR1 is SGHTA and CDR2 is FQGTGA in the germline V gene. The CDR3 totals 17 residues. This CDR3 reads CASSLGLAGIATGELFF. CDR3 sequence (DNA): TGTGCCAGCAGCCTTGGACTAGCGGGAATTGCAACCGGGGAGCTGTTTTTT.

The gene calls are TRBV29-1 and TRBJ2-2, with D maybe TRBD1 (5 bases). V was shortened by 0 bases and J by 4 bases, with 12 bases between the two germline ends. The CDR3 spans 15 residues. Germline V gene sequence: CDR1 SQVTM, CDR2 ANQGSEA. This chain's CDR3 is CSVEEGQGPTGELFF. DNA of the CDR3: TGCAGCGTTGAAGAAGGCCAGGGCCCCACCGGGGAGCTGTTTTTT.

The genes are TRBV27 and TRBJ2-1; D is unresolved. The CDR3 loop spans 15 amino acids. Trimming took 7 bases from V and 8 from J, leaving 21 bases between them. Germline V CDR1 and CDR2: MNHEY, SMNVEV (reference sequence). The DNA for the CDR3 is TGTGCCAGCATCCCCAGTTTCCCTCCTGGGGATGAGCAGTTCTTC. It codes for CASIPSFPPGDEQFF.

Written as DNA, the CDR3 is TGTGCCAGCAGCTGGCCTAGAGAGACTGCTCAAGAGACCCAGTACTTC. Its protein product is CASSWPRETAQETQYF. The chain joins TRBV5-6 to TRBJ2-5; D remains ambiguous. Trimming left V 3 bases short and J 2 bases short, with 17 bases between. CDR3 size: 16 residues. Germline CDR1 reads SGHDT; CDR2 reads YYEEEE.

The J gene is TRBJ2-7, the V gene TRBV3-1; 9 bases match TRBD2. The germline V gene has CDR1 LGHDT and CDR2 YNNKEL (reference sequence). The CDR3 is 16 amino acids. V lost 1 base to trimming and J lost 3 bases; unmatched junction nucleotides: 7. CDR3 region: CASSQGISGRNYEQYF. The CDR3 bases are TGTGCCAGCAGCCAAGGTATTAGCGGGAGAAACTACGAGCAGTACTTC.

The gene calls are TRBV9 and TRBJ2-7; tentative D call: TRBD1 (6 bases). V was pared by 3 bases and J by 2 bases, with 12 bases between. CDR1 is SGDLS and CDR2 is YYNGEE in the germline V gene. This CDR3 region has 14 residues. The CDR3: CASSDPGHPYEQYF. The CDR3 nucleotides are TGTGCCAGCAGCGACCCGGGACACCCCTACGAGCAGTACTTC.

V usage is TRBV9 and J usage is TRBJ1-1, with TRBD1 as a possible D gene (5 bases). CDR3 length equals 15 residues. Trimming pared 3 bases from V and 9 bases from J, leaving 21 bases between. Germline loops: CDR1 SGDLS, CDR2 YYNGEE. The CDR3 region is CASSGNPRWGEKAFF. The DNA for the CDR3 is TGTGCCAGCAGCGGTAACCCTCGCTGGGGGGAAAAAGCTTTCTTT.

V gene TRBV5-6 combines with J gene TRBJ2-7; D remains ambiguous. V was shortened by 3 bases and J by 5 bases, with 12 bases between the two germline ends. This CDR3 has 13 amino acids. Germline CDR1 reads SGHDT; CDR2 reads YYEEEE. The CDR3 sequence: CASSSTFGHEQYF. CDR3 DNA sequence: TGTGCCAGCAGCTCCACCTTCGGCCACGAGCAGTACTTC.

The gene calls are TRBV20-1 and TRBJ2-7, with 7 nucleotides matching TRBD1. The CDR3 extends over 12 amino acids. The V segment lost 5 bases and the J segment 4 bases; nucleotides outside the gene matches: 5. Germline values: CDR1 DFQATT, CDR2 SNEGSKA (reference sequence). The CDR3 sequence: CSADRVEYEQYF. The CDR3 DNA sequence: TGCAGTGCTGACAGGGTGGAGTACGAGCAGTACTTC.

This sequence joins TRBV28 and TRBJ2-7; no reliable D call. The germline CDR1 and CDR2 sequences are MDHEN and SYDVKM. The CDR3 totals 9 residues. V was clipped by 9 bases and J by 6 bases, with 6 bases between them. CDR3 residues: CARECEQYF. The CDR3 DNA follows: TGTGCCAGGGAGTGCGAGCAGTACTTC.

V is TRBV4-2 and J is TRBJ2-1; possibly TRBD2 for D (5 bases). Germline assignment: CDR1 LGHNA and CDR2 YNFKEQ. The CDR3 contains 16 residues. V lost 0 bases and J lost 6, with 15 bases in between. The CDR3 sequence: CASSQDLRVASNEQFF. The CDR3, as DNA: TGTGCCAGCAGCCAAGATTTGAGGGTAGCTTCCAATGAGCAGTTCTTC.

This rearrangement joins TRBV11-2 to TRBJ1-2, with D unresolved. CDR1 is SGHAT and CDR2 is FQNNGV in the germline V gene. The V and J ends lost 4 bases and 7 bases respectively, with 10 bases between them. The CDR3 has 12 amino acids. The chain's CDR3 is CASSSPQPGYTF. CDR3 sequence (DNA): TGTGCCAGCAGCTCGCCCCAACCTGGCTACACCTTC. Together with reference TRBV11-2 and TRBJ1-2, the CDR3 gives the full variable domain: EAGVAQSPRYKIIEKRQSVAFWCNPISGHATLYWYQQILGQGPKLLIQFQNNGVVDDSQLPKDRFSAERLKGVDSTLKIQPAKLEDSAVYLCASSSPQPGYTFGSGTRLTVV.

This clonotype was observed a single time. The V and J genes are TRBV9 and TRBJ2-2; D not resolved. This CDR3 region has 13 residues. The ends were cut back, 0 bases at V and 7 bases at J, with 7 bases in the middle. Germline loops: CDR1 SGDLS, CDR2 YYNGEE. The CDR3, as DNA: TGTGCCAGCAGCGTAGGAGCCCGCGGGGAGCTGTTTTTT. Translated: CASSVGARGELFF.

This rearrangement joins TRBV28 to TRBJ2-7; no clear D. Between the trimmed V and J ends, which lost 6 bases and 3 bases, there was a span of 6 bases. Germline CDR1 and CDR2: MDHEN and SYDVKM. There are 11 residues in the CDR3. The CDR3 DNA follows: TGTGCCAGCAGGGAAGGCTACGAGCAGTACTTC. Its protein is CASREGYEQYF. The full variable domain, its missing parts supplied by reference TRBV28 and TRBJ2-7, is DVKVTQSSRYLVKRTGEKVFLECVQDMDHENMFWYRQDPGLGLRLIYFSYDVKMKEKGDIPEGYSVSREKKERFSLILESASTNQTSMYLCASREGYEQYFGPGTRLTVT.

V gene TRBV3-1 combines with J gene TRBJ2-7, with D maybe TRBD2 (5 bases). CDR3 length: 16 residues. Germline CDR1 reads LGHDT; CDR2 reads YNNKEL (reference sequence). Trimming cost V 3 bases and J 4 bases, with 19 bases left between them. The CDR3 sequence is CASSHRGNGIGYEQYF. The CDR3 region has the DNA TGTGCCAGCAGCCACCGAGGGAACGGGATAGGGTACGAGCAGTACTTC.

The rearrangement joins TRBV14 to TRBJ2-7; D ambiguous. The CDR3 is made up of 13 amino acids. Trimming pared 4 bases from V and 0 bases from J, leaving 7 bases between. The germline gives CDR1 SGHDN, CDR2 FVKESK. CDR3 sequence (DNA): TGTGCCAGCAGCCTCTGGACCTCCTACGAGCAGTACTTC. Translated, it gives CASSLWTSYEQYF.

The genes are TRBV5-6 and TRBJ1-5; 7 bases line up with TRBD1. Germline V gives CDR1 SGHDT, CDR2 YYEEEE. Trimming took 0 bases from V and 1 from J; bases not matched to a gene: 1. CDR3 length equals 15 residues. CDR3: CASSLGGGSNQPQHF. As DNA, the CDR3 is TGTGCCAGCAGCTTGGGAGGGGGCAGCAATCAGCCCCAGCATTTT.

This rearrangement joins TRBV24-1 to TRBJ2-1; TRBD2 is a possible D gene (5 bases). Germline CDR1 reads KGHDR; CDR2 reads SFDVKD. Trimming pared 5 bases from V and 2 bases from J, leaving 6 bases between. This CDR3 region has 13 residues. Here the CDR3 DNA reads TGTGCCACCAGTGGAGGGACCTACAATGAGCAGTTCTTC. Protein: CATSGGTYNEQFF.

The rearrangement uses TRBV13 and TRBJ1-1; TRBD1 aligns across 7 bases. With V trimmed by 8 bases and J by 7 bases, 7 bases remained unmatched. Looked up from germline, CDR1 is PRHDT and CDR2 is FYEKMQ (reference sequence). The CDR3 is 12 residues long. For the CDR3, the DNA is TGTGCCAGCCAAAACAGGGGTGATGAAGCTTTCTTT. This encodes CASQNRGDEAFF.

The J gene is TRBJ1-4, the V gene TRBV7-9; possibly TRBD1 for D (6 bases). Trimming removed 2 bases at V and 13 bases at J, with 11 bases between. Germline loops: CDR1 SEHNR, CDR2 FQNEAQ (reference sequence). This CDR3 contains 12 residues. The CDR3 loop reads CASSLSDSLLFF. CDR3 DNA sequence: TGTGCCAGCAGCTTATCGGACAGCCTACTGTTTTTT.